This T cell receptor beta chain was recorded in a study of blood T cell repertoires in COVID-19. Whole-study context: Italy, Spain and the United States were the sources of the convalescent and acute COVID-19 samples.

The ends were cut back, 5 bases at V and 7 bases at J, with 11 bases in the middle. This CDR3 contains 12 residues. Per the germline V gene, CDR1 is SGHVS and CDR2 is FQNEAQ. Sequenced by immunoSEQ multiplex PCR; TCRdb stores in-frame clones only, minus some. The sample shows 300,000 to 400,000 clones, 88% of them seen only once. This chain connects TRBV7-8 to TRBJ1-1; D gene ambiguous. The source is a woman in her thirties with COVID-19, enrolled during active disease. Material: peripheral blood. CDR3 DNA sequence: TGTGCCAGCAGCCTCTGGCAGAATGAAGCTTTCTTT. Translation: CASSLWQNEAFF.